The present TCR beta chain was sequenced within a study of blood T cells in healthy people across ages. Primers used in a second PCR of about 7 to 11 cycles were a sample-barcoded 5' primer and a J-beta primer mix. TCRdb analysed the 5' RACE reads with MiXCR anew, one entry per CDR3 protein. The profile shows fewer than 1,200,000 distinct CDR3 sequences, about 23% of them singletons. Findings and limits, study-wide: Leaving the PBMCs unsorted stopped any conclusive comparison of naive versus antigen-experienced cells. Higher diversity, along with more naive CD4+ cells, distinguished long-lived donors from aged donors.

The CDR3 runs to 15 residues. Germline V gene lookup returns CDR1 SGHNT and CDR2 YYREEE (reference sequence). The J segment lost 5 bases and the V segment lost 4 bases, leaving 7 bases of the junction unmatched. For this clonotype: Its antigen is not identified.

These same records also appear under a second study, on T cells of mothers and their children. From that second work: From each mother came over 9.5 million TCR beta CDR3 reads, and from each child came 2.5 million to 3 million.

The origin of this receptor is a girl aged 2 to 9 in good health. This chain links TRBV5-4 with TRBJ2-3; 10 positions match TRBD2. Sequencing used blood. The CDR3 nucleotides read TGTGCCAGCAGCCCAACCGGGACTAGCGTAGATACGCAGTATTTT. As protein: CASSPTGTSVDTQYF. The whole variable domain, remainder taken from reference TRBV5-4 and TRBJ2-3, is ETGVTQSPTHLIKTRGQQVTLRCSSQSGHNTVSWYQQALGQGPQFIFQYYREEENGRGNFPPRFSGLQFPNYSSELNVNALELDDSALYLCASSPTGTSVDTQYFGPGTRLTVL.